Each of the 6 T cell receptor beta chains below was sequenced from the same sample in a study of T cell repertoires in cytomegalovirus infection. Using its own MiXCR run on the reads, TCRdb lists one record per CDR3 protein. The data contain about 900,000 distinct CDR3 sequences, roughly 30% of them singletons. For these TCRs, the target antigens are not known. The input for sequencing was cultured CD8+ T cells from PBMCs, taken from culture after CMV antigen stimulation. Receptors were obtained from a human donor in good health (CMV status not recorded). Some clones in this sample may be carry-over from other donors' samples.

This clonotype turned up a few times. V usage is TRBV7-6 and J usage is TRBJ2-3; D is tentatively TRBD1 or TRBD2 (5 bases each). The CDR3 has 15 amino acids. V lost 2 bases, J lost 4 bases, and 13 bases lay in between. CDR1 is SGHVS, CDR2 FNYEAQ, per germline. DNA for the CDR3: TGTGCCAGCAGCTTAATAAACCGGGGCGCAGATACGCAGTATTTT. It specifies CASSLINRGADTQYF.

V is TRBV28 and J is TRBJ1-3, with 8 bases that match TRBD1. This CDR3 is built from 13 residues. Germline lookup yields CDR1 MDHEN and CDR2 SYDVKM. With V trimmed by 6 bases and J by 6 bases, 4 bases remained unmatched. CDR3 residues: CASRSQGENTIYF. The DNA of the CDR3 is TGTGCCAGCAGGTCACAGGGGGAAAACACCATATATTTT. Full variable domain (outside the CDR3, taken from reference TRBV28 and TRBJ1-3): DVKVTQSSRYLVKRTGEKVFLECVQDMDHENMFWYRQDPGLGLRLIYFSYDVKMKEKGDIPEGYSVSREKKERFSLILESASTNQTSMYLCASRSQGENTIYFGEGSWLTVV.

The V gene is TRBV28, the J gene TRBJ2-3; TRBD1 matches 12 bases. CDR1 is MDHEN, CDR2 SYDVKM, per germline. V lost 5 bases and J lost 3; bases outside the gene matches: 3. This CDR3 region has 15 residues. The chain's CDR3 is CASSGDRGQTDTQYF. The CDR3 nucleotides read TGTGCCAGCAGTGGGGACAGGGGGCAAACAGATACGCAGTATTTT.

This clonotype was counted ten times or more. The V call is TRBV7-2, the J call TRBJ1-4; D is possibly TRBD1 (6 bases). CDR1 and CDR2 (germline): SGHTA, FQGNSA. The CDR3 has 14 residues. Trimming removed 5 bases from V and 6 bases from J, with 13 bases in between. The CDR3 DNA reads as TGTGCCAGCAGCCGGACGGGGGCATATGAAAAACTGTTTTTT. Amino acid sequence: CASSRTGAYEKLFF.

Details on this clonotype: At one of its ends the junction is not consistent with the germline gene, which may arise from a read error. The chain links TRBV6-6 to TRBJ2-4; the match to TRBD1 covers 7 bases. CDR1 is MNHNY, CDR2 SVGAGI, per germline (reference sequence). This CDR3 spans 14 amino acids. The CDR3 loop is CVSSYERTGDIQYF. CDR3 nucleotides: TGTGTCAGCAGTTACGAAAGAACAGGGGACATTCAGTACTTC.

A few counts support this clonotype. The gene calls are TRBV6-5 and TRBJ2-3; 7 bases match TRBD1. V dropped 0 bases and J dropped 2; count of bases not matched to a gene: 5. The CDR3 spans 16 residues. Germline V gene data show CDR1 as MNHEY and CDR2 as SVGAGI. The CDR3 nucleotides read TGTGCCAGCAGTTACTCAGGGGGCTCCCTCACAGATACGCAGTATTTT. It yields the protein CASSYSGGSLTDTQYF.